This TCR beta chain originates from a study of blood T cell repertoires in COVID-19. Study summary: PBMCs, B-cell-depleted T cells, or T cells provided the cDNA or gDNA that made up the material.

Source study methods: Scientists estimated how many nucleated cells there were by amplifying reference gene primers. The data were produced by immunoSEQ multiplex PCR, yet TCRdb's version contains in-frame clones alone and is incomplete. V and J calls and clone size are those listed in that table; D and trimming were worked out from the DNA. This table has 40,000 to 60,000 clones, 85% to 90% appearing once. This clone came up a few times. Germline-derived CDR1 and CDR2 are SGHAT and FQNNGV. Trimming took off 1 base at V and 2 bases at J, with 11 bases between the two ends. The CDR3 is made up of 15 amino acids.

The TCR originated in a woman over 75 with COVID-19, enrolled during active disease. Sequenced: peripheral blood. The V and J genes are TRBV11-2 and TRBJ1-2; D is undetermined. CDR3 in amino acids: CASSLVVDWNYGYTF. DNA of the CDR3: TGTGCCAGCAGCTTAGTTGTGGACTGGAACTATGGCTACACCTTC.